These T cell receptor beta chains were read from a single sample in a study of blood T cell repertoires in COVID-19. The protocol was immunoSEQ multiplex PCR, while the TCRdb copy is restricted to in-frame clones and leaves out a portion. This sample has some 150,000 clones, with about 85% found just once. Sample: peripheral blood. These TCRs come from a human donor in a cohort sampled during active COVID-19. The CDR3 runs from the conserved cysteine through the conserved F or W. Each record gives: V gene, clone size, J gene, D gene, CDR3 protein, CDR3 DNA. D genes are given only for firm matches. Clone size is shown for a subset of rows, as once, few, many or a class of expanded clone.

TRBV7-9	NA	TRBJ1-1	TRBD1	CASSLGDRPNTEAFF	TGTGCCAGCAGCCTAGGGGACAGACCAAACACTGAAGCTTTCTTT
TRBV2	NA	TRBJ2-1	NA	CASSVGHSGEQFF	TGTGCCAGCAGTGTAGGCCATAGCGGTGAGCAGTTCTTC
TRBV5-4	NA	TRBJ2-2	TRBD2	CASSSSGGGFPGELFF	TGTGCCAGCAGCTCATCCGGGGGGGGGTTTCCCGGGGAGCTGTTTTTT
TRBV19	NA	TRBJ1-1	NA	CAISAGGRNTEAFF	TGTGCCATTTCCGCGGGGGGGCGGAACACTGAAGCTTTCTTT
TRBV6-6	few	TRBJ2-1	NA	CASSSTELGSGNEQFF	TGTGCCAGCAGTTCCACTGAGCTTGGGAGTGGGAATGAGCAGTTCTTC
TRBV4-1	NA	TRBJ1-1	NA	CASGPGASNTEAFF	TGCGCCTCCGGACCAGGGGCTTCGAACACTGAAGCTTTCTTT
TRBV28	NA	TRBJ1-2	TRBD1	CASSSTGGYGYTF	TGTGCCAGCAGCTCAACAGGGGGCTATGGCTACACCTTC
TRBV7-2	NA	TRBJ1-4	NA	CASSSREKLFF	TGTGCCAGCAGCTCTCGTGAAAAACTGTTTTTT
TRBV7-8	once	TRBJ1-5	TRBD1	CASSLTPRGPQPQHF	TGTGCCAGCAGCCTAACCCCCAGGGGGCCCCAGCCCCAGCATTTT
TRBV5-7	NA	TRBJ2-2	TRBD1	CASSLDRGRTGELFF	TGTGCCAGCAGCCTGGACAGGGGGAGGACCGGGGAGCTGTTTTTT
TRBV6-5	NA	TRBJ1-2	TRBD1	CASRRGQGGDYGYTF	TGTGCCAGCAGACGCGGACAGGGGGGTGACTATGGCTACACCTTC
TRBV6-5	NA	TRBJ1-1	TRBD1	CASSYSRTGNTEAFF	TGTGCCAGCAGTTACTCAAGGACAGGGAACACTGAAGCTTTCTTT
TRBV12-3/TRBV12-4	NA	TRBJ1-2	NA	CASGFTNYGYTF	TGTGCCAGCGGTTTTACTAACTATGGCTACACCTTC
TRBV3-1/TRBV3-2	few	TRBJ1-4	NA	CASSQEGLKGEKLFF	TGTGCCAGCAGCCAAGAAGGCTTAAAGGGGGAAAAACTGTTTTTT
TRBV4-3	NA	TRBJ2-7	TRBD1	CASSQGPGTGHYEQYF	TGCGCCAGCAGCCAAGGACCCGGGACAGGGCACTACGAGCAGTACTTC
TRBV5-4	NA	TRBJ1-4	NA	CASSLKENSGEKLFF	TGTGCCAGCAGCTTGAAGGAGAACTCCGGCGAAAAACTGTTTTTT
TRBV5-5	NA	TRBJ2-5	NA	CASSPGGETQYF	TGTGCCAGCAGCCCTGGGGGGGAGACCCAGTACTTC
TRBV6-6	NA	TRBJ1-1	TRBD1	CASGRQGTEAFF	TGTGCCAGCGGCCGACAGGGCACTGAAGCTTTCTTT
TRBV5-1	NA	TRBJ1-3	TRBD1	CASSWDTGGTGNTIYF	TGCGCCAGCAGCTGGGACACAGGGGGAACTGGAAACACCATATATTTT
TRBV28	NA	TRBJ1-1	NA	CASQPRGVKGNTEAFF	TGTGCCAGCCAACCGCGGGGGGTGAAGGGGAACACTGAAGCTTTCTTT
TRBV6-5	NA	TRBJ2-3	TRBD2	CASSYGASGNTQYF	TGTGCCAGCAGTTACGGGGCAAGCGGGAATACGCAGTATTTT
TRBV5-8	NA	TRBJ2-6	NA	CASSSGSLTGANVLTF	TGTGCCAGCAGCTCCGGGTCTCTAACTGGGGCCAACGTCCTGACTTTC
TRBV7-6	once	TRBJ2-1	NA	CASSSPLQANEQFF	TGTGCCAGCAGCTCGCCTCTACAGGCGAATGAGCAGTTCTTC
TRBV29-1	NA	TRBJ2-7	TRBD1	CSVEAGGSYEQYF	TGCAGCGTTGAGGCAGGGGGCTCTTACGAGCAGTACTTC
TRBV10-3	NA	TRBJ2-2	NA	CAISNRENTGELFF	TGTGCCATCTCGAACAGAGAGAACACCGGGGAGCTGTTTTTT
TRBV5-1	NA	TRBJ2-1	TRBD1	CASSLAGTGSRNEQFF	TGCGCCAGCAGCTTGGCCGGGACAGGGTCCCGCAATGAGCAGTTCTTC
TRBV9	NA	TRBJ1-4	TRBD1	CASSVRPGTGTSGEKLFF	TGTGCCAGCAGCGTTCGTCCCGGGACAGGGACCAGCGGAGAAAAACTGTTTTTT
TRBV29-1	NA	TRBJ1-1	NA	CSLREATEAFF	TGCAGCCTGCGGGAGGCCACTGAAGCTTTCTTT
TRBV6-2/TRBV6-3	NA	TRBJ2-1	TRBD2	CASSSGLAGGPDEQFF	TGTGCCAGCAGTTCTGGGCTAGCGGGGGGGCCAGATGAGCAGTTCTTC
TRBV18	NA	TRBJ1-4	NA	CASSPPMGGVEKLFF	TGTGCCAGCTCACCGCCCATGGGGGGTGTTGAAAAACTGTTTTTT
TRBV9	NA	TRBJ1-6	NA	CASNPRGLNSPLHF	TGTGCCAGCAATCCCCGAGGCCTTAATTCACCCCTCCACTTT
TRBV5-6	NA	TRBJ1-2	NA	CASSLRRERGYGYTF	TGTGCCAGCAGTCTTCGACGGGAGCGAGGCTATGGCTACACCTTC
TRBV6-4	NA	TRBJ2-2	NA	CASSVQGTNTGELFF	TGTGCCAGCAGTGTTCAGGGAACGAACACCGGGGAGCTGTTTTTT
TRBV11-2	NA	TRBJ2-7	NA	CASSLAGDSSYEQYF	TGTGCCAGCAGCTTAGCGGGGGACAGCTCCTACGAGCAGTACTTC
TRBV5-1	NA	TRBJ2-3	TRBD1	CASSLGQGGPDTQYF	TGCGCCAGCAGCTTGGGACAGGGGGGGCCAGATACGCAGTATTTT
TRBV2	NA	TRBJ1-2	NA	CASSDLGQIYGYTF	TGTGCCAGCAGTGATTTGGGGCAGATCTATGGCTACACCTTC
TRBV7-2	NA	TRBJ2-5	NA	CASRGGGADQETQYF	TGTGCCAGCAGAGGGGGAGGGGCCGACCAAGAGACCCAGTACTTC